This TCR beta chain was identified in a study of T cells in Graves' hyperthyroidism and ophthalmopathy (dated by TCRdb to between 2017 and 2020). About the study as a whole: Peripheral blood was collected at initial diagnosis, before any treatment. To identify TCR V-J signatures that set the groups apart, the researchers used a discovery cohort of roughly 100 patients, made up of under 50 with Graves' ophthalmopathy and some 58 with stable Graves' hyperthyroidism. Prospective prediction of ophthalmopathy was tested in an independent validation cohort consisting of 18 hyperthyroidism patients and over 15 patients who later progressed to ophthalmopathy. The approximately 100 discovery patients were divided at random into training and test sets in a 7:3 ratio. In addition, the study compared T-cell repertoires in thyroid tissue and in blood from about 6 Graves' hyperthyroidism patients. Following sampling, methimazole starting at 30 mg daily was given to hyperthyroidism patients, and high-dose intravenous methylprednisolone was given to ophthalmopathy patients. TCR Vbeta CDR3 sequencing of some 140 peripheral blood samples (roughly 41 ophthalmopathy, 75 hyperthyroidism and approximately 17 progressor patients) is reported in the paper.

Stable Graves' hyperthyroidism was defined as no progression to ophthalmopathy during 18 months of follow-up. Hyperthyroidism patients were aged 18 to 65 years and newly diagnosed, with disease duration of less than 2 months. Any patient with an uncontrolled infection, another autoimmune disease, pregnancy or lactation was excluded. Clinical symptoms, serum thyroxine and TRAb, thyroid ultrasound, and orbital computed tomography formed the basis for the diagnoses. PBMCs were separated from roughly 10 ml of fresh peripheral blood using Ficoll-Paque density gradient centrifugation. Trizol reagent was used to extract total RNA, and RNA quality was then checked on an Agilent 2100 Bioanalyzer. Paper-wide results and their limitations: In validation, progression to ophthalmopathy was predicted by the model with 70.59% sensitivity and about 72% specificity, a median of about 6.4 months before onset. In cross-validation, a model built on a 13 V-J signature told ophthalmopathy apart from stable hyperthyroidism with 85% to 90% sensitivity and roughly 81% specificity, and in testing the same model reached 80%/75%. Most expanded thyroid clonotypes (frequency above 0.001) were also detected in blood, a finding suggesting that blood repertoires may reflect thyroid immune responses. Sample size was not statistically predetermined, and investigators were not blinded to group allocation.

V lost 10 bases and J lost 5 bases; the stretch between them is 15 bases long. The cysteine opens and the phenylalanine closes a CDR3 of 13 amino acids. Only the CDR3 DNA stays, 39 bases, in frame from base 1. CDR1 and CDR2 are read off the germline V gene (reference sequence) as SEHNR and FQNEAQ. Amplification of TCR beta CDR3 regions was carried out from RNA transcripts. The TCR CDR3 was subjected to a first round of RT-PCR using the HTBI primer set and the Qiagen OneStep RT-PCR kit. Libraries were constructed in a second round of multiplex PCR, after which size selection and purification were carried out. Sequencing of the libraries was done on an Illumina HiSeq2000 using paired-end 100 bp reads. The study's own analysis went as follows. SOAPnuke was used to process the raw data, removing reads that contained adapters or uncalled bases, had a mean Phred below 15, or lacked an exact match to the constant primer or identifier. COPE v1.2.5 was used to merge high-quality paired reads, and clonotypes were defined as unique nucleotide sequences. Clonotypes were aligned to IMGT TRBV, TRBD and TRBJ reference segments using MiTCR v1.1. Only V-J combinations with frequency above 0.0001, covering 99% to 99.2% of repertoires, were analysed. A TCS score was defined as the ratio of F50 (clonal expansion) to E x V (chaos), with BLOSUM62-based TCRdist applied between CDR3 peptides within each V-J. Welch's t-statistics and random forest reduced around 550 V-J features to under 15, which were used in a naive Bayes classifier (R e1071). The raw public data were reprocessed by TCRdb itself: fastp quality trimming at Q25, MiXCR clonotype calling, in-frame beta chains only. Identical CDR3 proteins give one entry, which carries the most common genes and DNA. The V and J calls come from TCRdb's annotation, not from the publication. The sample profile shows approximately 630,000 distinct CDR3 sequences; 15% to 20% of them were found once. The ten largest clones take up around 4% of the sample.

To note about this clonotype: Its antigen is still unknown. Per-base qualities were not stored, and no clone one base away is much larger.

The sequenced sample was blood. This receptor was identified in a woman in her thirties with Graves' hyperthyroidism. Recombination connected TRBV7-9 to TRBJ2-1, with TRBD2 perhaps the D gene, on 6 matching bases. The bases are TGTGCCAAGTGGGACTCCTTAAACAATGAGCAGTTCTTC. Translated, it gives CAKWDSLNNEQFF.